This TCR beta chain was retrieved from a study of neurological immune-mediated disorders. CDR3 length: 16 residues. V lost 4 bases, J lost 6 bases, and 18 bases lay in between. CDR1 is SGHAT and CDR2 is FQNNGV in the germline V gene. TCRdb fed the 5' RACE reads into MiXCR, producing one record per CDR3 protein. The data show about 3,900 distinct CDR3 sequences, 30% to 35% seen once. There were approximately 1 million CD4+ or CD8+ T cells used in the sorted libraries. The chain links TRBV11-2 to TRBJ2-2; D may be TRBD2 (6 bases). The sequenced sample was CD8+ T cells from blood. The sequence came from a man in his fifties or sixties with HTLV-1-associated myelopathy (HAM/TSP). The DNA for the CDR3 is TGTGCCAGCAGCTCACAATTCGGGAGTGTTCCCGGGGAGCTGTTTTTT. Translated: CASSSQFGSVPGELFF.